The 29 T cell receptor beta chains below all came from one sample that was sequenced in a study of shared clonotypes between healthy human individuals. Libraries were prepared by immunoSEQ multiplex PCR; TCRdb keeps only in-frame clonotypes and omits some of them. The table lists some 1.4 million clones, roughly 96% of them singletons. The sequenced sample was naive CD4+ T cells sorted from blood. Subset meaning: CD45RA+ positively selected. All receptors come from a man aged 25-45 years in good health.

The chain is built from TRBV23-1 and TRBJ2-1; the match to TRBD1 covers 9 bases. TRBV23-1 is an open reading frame, and its role is uncertain. Trimming at V came to 9 bases and at J to 4 bases, leaving 10 bases not matched to a gene. The CDR3 consists of 15 residues. CDR3 nucleotide sequence: TGCGCCAGAACTTACCGGGACAGGGCATACAATGAGCAGTTCTTC. It translates to CARTYRDRAYNEQFF.

The CDR3 region has the DNA TGTGCCAGCAGTGAAGTGGCAGAAAACACTGAAGCTTTCTTT. Translated, it gives CASSEVAENTEAFF. The rearrangement links TRBV6-1 to TRBJ1-1; D remains unclear. Looked up from germline, CDR1 is MNHNS and CDR2 is SASEGT. This CDR3 has 14 amino acids. Trimming left V 1 base short and J 2 bases short, with 8 bases between.

The CDR3 protein is CASSLYKSWTSGGYTF. As DNA, the CDR3 is TGTGCCAGCAGTTTATATAAGTCATGGACCTCGGGTGGCTACACCTTC. The chain joins TRBV28 to TRBJ1-2; D unclear. In germline, CDR1 is MDHEN, CDR2 SYDVKM. V lost 1 base, J lost 7 bases, and 19 bases lay in between. This CDR3 is built from 16 residues.

The chain recombines TRBV9 with TRBJ1-3; a weak D match, TRBD1 (6 bases). The ends were cut back, 0 bases at V and 0 bases at J, with 10 bases in the middle. The CDR3 covers 16 residues. The V gene's germline CDR1 is SGDLS and CDR2 YYNGEE. The CDR3 is CASSVDREASGNTIYF. CDR3 sequence (DNA): TGTGCCAGCAGCGTAGACAGGGAGGCCTCTGGAAACACCATATATTTT.

The chain carries TRBV5-1 and TRBJ2-5, with a tentative D call TRBD1 (5 bases). The CDR3 runs to 14 residues. Germline V gene lookup returns CDR1 SGHRS and CDR2 YFSETQ. The V end was cut by 1 base, the J end by 2 bases, with 9 bases between. The CDR3 sequence is CASSLKGPQETQYF. Written as DNA, the CDR3 is TGCGCCAGCAGCTTGAAGGGGCCTCAAGAGACCCAGTACTTC.

The V and J genes are TRBV5-5 and TRBJ1-2, with unresolved D. Germline assignment: CDR1 SGHKS and CDR2 YYEKEE (reference sequence). The CDR3 is 15 amino acids. Trimming shortened V by 4 bases and J by 3 bases, and 16 bases separated the two germline ends. The CDR3 protein is CASSPTPPRDYGYTF. The CDR3 nucleotides read TGTGCCAGCAGCCCAACCCCACCGAGAGACTATGGCTACACCTTC. The full variable domain, its missing parts supplied by reference TRBV5-5 and TRBJ1-2, is DAGVTQSPTHLIKTRGQQVTLRCSPISGHKSVSWYQQVLGQGPQFIFQYYEKEERGRGNFPDRFSARQFPNYSSELNVNALLLGDSALYLCASSPTPPRDYGYTFGSGTRLTVV.

V is TRBV4-1 and J is TRBJ1-3; 8 nucleotides match TRBD1. V dropped 4 bases and J dropped 6; count of bases not matched to a gene: 14. There are 17 residues in the CDR3. The germline V gene encodes CDR1 MGHRA and CDR2 YSYEKL. This CDR3 reads CASSPLSGTGASNTIYF. DNA for the CDR3: TGCGCCAGCAGCCCCCTGTCCGGGACAGGAGCTTCAAACACCATATATTTT.

The chain couples TRBV19 to TRBJ1-5; D not certain. Trimming took 7 bases from V and 2 from J, leaving 12 bases between them. This CDR3 is built from 14 residues. CDR1 LNHDA and CDR2 SQIVND come from the germline V gene (reference sequence). The CDR3: CASNGRLGNQPQHF. DNA for the CDR3: TGTGCCAGTAATGGCCGGTTGGGCAATCAGCCCCAGCATTTT.

The chain carries TRBV6-6 and TRBJ2-7; possible D gene TRBD1, 5 bases. CDR1 and CDR2 from the germline V gene are MNHNY and SVGAGI (reference sequence). CDR3 size: 14 residues. The V and J ends lost 5 bases and 1 base respectively, with 12 bases between them. The CDR3 nucleotides are TGTGCCAGCAGTCCACTGGACACTTCCTACGAGCAGTACTTC. This gives the protein CASSPLDTSYEQYF.

This clone was seen just once. This rearrangement joins TRBV10-3 to TRBJ2-7; 11 bases fit TRBD2. The germline CDR1 and CDR2 sequences are ENHRY and SYGVKD. CDR3 length: 15 residues. With 8 bases clipped from V and 5 bases from J, the junction kept 11 bases outside the gene matches. As DNA, the CDR3 is TGTGCCATCGCCCCCGGGACTAGCGGCGGCCACGAGCAGTACTTC. Translation: CAIAPGTSGGHEQYF.

The genes are TRBV27 and TRBJ2-2, with 8 bases identical to TRBD1. V lost 6 bases and J lost 4; bases outside the gene matches: 7. Germline V gene data show CDR1 as MNHEY and CDR2 as SMNVEV (reference sequence). CDR3 length: 15 residues. The CDR3 coding sequence is TGTGCCAGCAGCGAGGGCAGGGGGCCCACCGGGGAGCTGTTTTTT. Residues: CASSEGRGPTGELFF.

This clone was seen a single time. The identical CDR3 is also encoded by other nucleotide sequences in the sample. This chain uses TRBV30 with TRBJ2-2; D remains ambiguous. The CDR3 has 14 amino acids. The V end lost 0 bases, the J end lost 1 base, and 6 bases lay between the germline ends. Per germline, CDR1 GTSNPN and CDR2 SVGIG (reference sequence). The CDR3 region has the DNA TGTGCCTGGAGTGTATTGCAGAACACCGGGGAGCTGTTTTTT. It specifies CAWSVLQNTGELFF.

The rearrangement links TRBV9 to TRBJ2-1, with TRBD2 identical over 7 bases. There are 15 residues in the CDR3. CDR1 and CDR2 (germline): SGDLS, YYNGEE. V shed 4 bases and J 6 bases; nucleotides not matched to a gene: 10. In DNA, the CDR3 is TGTGCCAGCAGCTCCCCCCTAGCGGCCCCCAATGAGCAGTTCTTC. It is translated as CASSSPLAAPNEQFF.

This chain links TRBV9 with TRBJ2-7; 8 bases match TRBD2. CDR1 is SGDLS and CDR2 is YYNGEE in the germline V gene. J was trimmed by 7 bases and V by 4 bases; bases with no gene match: 13. The CDR3 runs 15 residues. The CDR3 loop is CASSPGVAGLGEQYF. CDR3 bases: TGTGCCAGCAGCCCAGGGGTAGCGGGGTTGGGGGAGCAGTACTTC.

As DNA, the CDR3 is TGTGCCAGCTCACCATTACTAGCGGGAGATATCTCCTACAATGAGCAGTTCTTC. This codes for CASSPLLAGDISYNEQFF. The chain carries TRBV18 and TRBJ2-1; the match to TRBD2 covers 11 bases. The V gene end was trimmed by 2 bases and the J gene end by 0 bases; junction bases not matched to a gene: 6. Germline lookup yields CDR1 KGHSH and CDR2 LQKENI. The CDR3 spans 18 residues.

V and J are TRBV30 and TRBJ2-7; the D gene is possibly TRBD2 (6 bases). The CDR3 extends over 12 amino acids. Germline CDR1 is GTSNPN and CDR2 is SVGIG (reference sequence). V gave up 5 bases and J gave up 6 bases, with 14 bases separating them. The CDR3 bases are TGTGCCTGGGAGGCCAGGAGGGGCGAGCAGTACTTC. This translates into CAWEARRGEQYF.

The V gene is TRBV15, the J gene TRBJ2-2; D ambiguous. V shed 0 bases and J shed 6 bases, with 8 bases lying between them. This CDR3 region has 14 residues. Looked up from germline, CDR1 is LNHNV and CDR2 is YYDKDF (reference sequence). This CDR3 reads CATSRDPGAGELFF. CDR3 sequence (DNA): TGTGCCACCAGCAGAGATCCGGGCGCCGGGGAGCTGTTTTTT.

The V gene is TRBV4-1, the J gene TRBJ1-1, with 7 bases identical to TRBD1. J lost 0 bases, V lost 6 bases, and 7 bases had no gene match. The germline gives CDR1 MGHRA, CDR2 YSYEKL. The length of the CDR3 is 15 residues. The CDR3 DNA reads as TGCGCCAGCAGTCGAGGGGGACAGATGAACACTGAAGCTTTCTTT. Its protein product is CASSRGGQMNTEAFF.

The chain links TRBV2 to TRBJ2-7, with D possibly being TRBD1 (6 bases). Germline CDR1 and CDR2: SNHLY and FYNNEI. There are 13 residues in the CDR3. V was cut by 4 bases and J by 9 bases, with 16 bases left in between. In nucleotides, the CDR3 is TGTGCCAGCAGTGCAGGGGCCTCGGTTCGGCAGTACTTC. Translated: CASSAGASVRQYF.

The genes are TRBV5-1 and TRBJ1-6; no reliable D call. The germline V gene has CDR1 SGHRS and CDR2 YFSETQ. This CDR3 comprises 16 residues. The V and J ends lost 2 bases and 9 bases respectively, with 18 bases between them. This CDR3 is CASSFGKSQAGSPLHF. The CDR3 DNA reads TGCGCCAGCAGCTTTGGGAAGAGCCAAGCGGGTTCACCCCTCCACTTT. The whole variable domain, remainder taken from reference TRBV5-1 and TRBJ1-6, is KAGVTQTPRYLIKTRGQQVTLSCSPISGHRSVSWYQQTPGQGLQFLFEYFSETQRNKGNFPGRFSGRQFSNSRSEMNVSTLELGDSALYLCASSFGKSQAGSPLHFGNGTRLTVT.

The V gene is TRBV7-8, the J gene TRBJ1-3, with D possibly matching TRBD1 (5 bases). The CDR3 loop spans 16 amino acids. Germline CDR1 reads SGHVS; CDR2 reads FQNEAQ. The V end was cut by 4 bases, the J end by 2 bases, with 15 bases between. This CDR3 is CASSYRVGDAGNTIYF. CDR3 nucleotide sequence: TGTGCCAGCAGCTACCGAGTTGGGGACGCTGGAAACACCATATATTTT.

About this clone itself: This specimen includes other DNA sequences encoding the same CDR3. The V gene is TRBV18, the J gene TRBJ2-1, with 9 bases identical to TRBD1. The germline V gene has CDR1 KGHSH and CDR2 LQKENI. The CDR3 is 14 amino acids. The J segment lost 5 bases and the V segment lost 1 base, leaving 0 bases of the junction unmatched. The CDR3 nucleotides read TGTGCCAGCTCACCACGGACAGGGGACAATGAGCAGTTCTTC. Residues: CASSPRTGDNEQFF.

The V gene is TRBV5-1, the J gene TRBJ2-2; 9 nucleotides agree with TRBD2. Germline values: CDR1 SGHRS, CDR2 YFSETQ. With 2 bases clipped from V and 0 bases from J, the junction kept 5 bases outside the gene matches. CDR3 length: 17 amino acids. This CDR3 is CASSFSLAGANTGELFF. The CDR3 DNA follows: TGCGCCAGCAGCTTTTCGTTAGCGGGAGCGAACACCGGGGAGCTGTTTTTT.

This sequence joins TRBV7-8 and TRBJ2-7; 7 positions match TRBD2. The V segment lost 4 bases and the J segment 9 bases; nucleotides outside the gene matches: 12. Germline V gene lookup returns CDR1 SGHVS and CDR2 FQNEAQ. The CDR3 is made up of 14 amino acids. The CDR3 sequence: CASSYWRETDSQYF. CDR3 nucleotide sequence: TGTGCCAGCAGCTACTGGCGGGAGACCGACTCGCAGTACTTC.

The rearrangement joins TRBV25-1 to TRBJ2-7; 10 bases fit TRBD1. The CDR3 loop spans 14 amino acids. Germline trimming cut 4 bases from V and 3 bases from J; bases unmatched to any gene: 3. The V gene's germline CDR1 is MGHDK and CDR2 SYGVNS. CDR3 loop: CASSGGQGSYEQYF. The CDR3 bases are TGTGCCAGCAGTGGGGGACAGGGGAGCTACGAGCAGTACTTC.

The genes are TRBV5-4 and TRBJ2-2, with D perhaps TRBD2 (5 bases). CDR3 length: 14 amino acids. In germline, CDR1 is SGHNT, CDR2 YYREEE (reference sequence). V shed 4 bases and J shed 1 base, with 8 bases lying between them. The DNA of the CDR3 is TGTGCCAGCAGCACGGGAAAGAACACCGGGGAGCTGTTTTTT. It yields the protein CASSTGKNTGELFF.

This chain joins TRBV5-5 and TRBJ1-1, with unresolved D. Germline lookup yields CDR1 SGHKS and CDR2 YYEKEE (reference sequence). Trimming left V 1 base short and J 1 base short, with 8 bases between. The CDR3 is made up of 14 amino acids. CDR3 amino acids: CASSLYTENTEAFF. In nucleotides, the CDR3 is TGTGCCAGCAGCTTGTATACAGAGAACACTGAAGCTTTCTTT.

The chain joins TRBV4-3 to TRBJ2-1; 12 bases are a match to TRBD2. This CDR3 is built from 15 residues. CDR1 and CDR2 from the germline V gene are LGHNA and YSLEER. With 5 bases clipped from V and 5 bases from J, the junction kept 4 bases outside the gene matches. The CDR3 protein is CASSTSGRTNNEQFF. The CDR3 DNA sequence: TGCGCCAGCAGCACTAGCGGGAGGACCAACAATGAGCAGTTCTTC.

V gene TRBV28 combines with J gene TRBJ2-6, with D tentatively TRBD2 (5 bases). The CDR3 is 14 amino acids. V gave up 5 bases and J gave up 6 bases, with 11 bases separating them. The germline gives CDR1 MDHEN, CDR2 SYDVKM. The CDR3 region has the DNA TGTGCCAGCAGTGAGTCGGGGAAGGCCAACGTCCTGACTTTC. Translated, it gives CASSESGKANVLTF. Full variable domain (remainder filled in from reference TRBV28 and TRBJ2-6): DVKVTQSSRYLVKRTGEKVFLECVQDMDHENMFWYRQDPGLGLRLIYFSYDVKMKEKGDIPEGYSVSREKKERFSLILESASTNQTSMYLCASSESGKANVLTFGAGSRLTVL.